The 24 T cell receptor beta chains presented below share a single source sample, sequenced in a study of blood T cell repertoires in COVID-19. The repertoire was sequenced with immunoSEQ multiplex PCR; TCRdb's copy has only in-frame clones and lacks some. The sample contains about 230,000 clones, approximately 87% of which appear only once. Sequencing used peripheral blood. The source of these receptors is a woman in her seventies with active or convalescent COVID-19.

Details on this clone: Other nucleotide sequences in the sample specify the same CDR3. V usage is TRBV19 and J usage is TRBJ2-3; D might be TRBD2 (5 bases). Trimming removed 5 bases at V and 0 bases at J, with 9 bases between. The CDR3 is 14 amino acids. Germline V gives CDR1 LNHDA, CDR2 SQIVND (reference sequence). In DNA, the CDR3 is TGTGCCAGTAGTCCACGGACTAGCACAGATACGCAGTATTTT. Its translation: CASSPRTSTDTQYF. Full variable domain (remainder filled in from reference TRBV19 and TRBJ2-3): DGGITQSPKYLFRKEGQNVTLSCEQNLNHDAMYWYRQDPGQGLRLIYYSQIVNDFQKGDIAEGYSVSREKKESFPLTVTSAQKNPTAFYLCASSPRTSTDTQYFGPGTRLTVL.

This clone occurred once. V and J are TRBV5-1 and TRBJ1-2, with 7 bases aligning to TRBD1. The V gene's germline CDR1 is SGHRS and CDR2 YFSETQ. The CDR3 is 12 amino acids. The V segment lost 4 bases and the J segment 4 bases; nucleotides outside the gene matches: 1. The CDR3 coding sequence is TGCGCCAGCAGCCAGGGGGGCTATGGCTACACCTTC. Translating it yields CASSQGGYGYTF.

The chain uses TRBV2 and TRBJ1-6; the D gene is possibly TRBD1 (5 bases). The CDR3 consists of 15 residues. V was trimmed by 5 bases and J by 7 bases, leaving 15 bases between them. CDR1 SNHLY and CDR2 FYNNEI come from the germline V gene. The CDR3 DNA reads as TGTGCCAGCAGTAAAGAAGACAGACTCAATTCACCCCTCCACTTT. It specifies CASSKEDRLNSPLHF.

The chain uses TRBV7-2 and TRBJ1-3; D not resolved. Trimming took off 2 bases at V and 0 bases at J, with 8 bases between the two ends. In germline, CDR1 is SGHTA, CDR2 FQGNSA. The CDR3 spans 15 residues. DNA of the CDR3: TGTGCCAGCAGCTTACAGGTTCACTCTGGAAACACCATATATTTT. Its translation: CASSLQVHSGNTIYF.

This clone has just a few counts. The rearrangement uses TRBV7-9 and TRBJ1-6, with TRBD1 matching over 7 bases. This CDR3 has 14 amino acids. Losses at the gene ends were 5 bases for V and 7 bases for J; bases not matched to a gene: 5. Germline V gene lookup returns CDR1 SEHNR and CDR2 FQNEAQ (reference sequence). CDR3 loop: CASSRDSSNSPLHF. The CDR3 DNA sequence: TGTGCCAGCAGCAGGGACAGCTCAAATTCACCCCTCCACTTT.

The CDR3: CASSHSYEQYF. The CDR3 DNA reads TGTGCCAGCAGCCACTCCTACGAGCAGTACTTC. The chain links TRBV11-2 to TRBJ2-7, with no clear D. The CDR3 contains 11 residues. Looked up from germline, CDR1 is SGHAT and CDR2 is FQNNGV. V was trimmed by 5 bases and J by 0 bases, leaving 2 bases between them. Filled out from reference TRBV11-2 and TRBJ2-7, the complete variable domain reads EAGVAQSPRYKIIEKRQSVAFWCNPISGHATLYWYQQILGQGPKLLIQFQNNGVVDDSQLPKDRFSAERLKGVDSTLKIQPAKLEDSAVYLCASSHSYEQYFGPGTRLTVT.

This clone has just one count. CDR3 nucleotides: TGTGCCAGCAGTTACCCCCCGACAGGGGGCCGGGAGACCCAGTACTTC. Translating it yields CASSYPPTGGRETQYF. The chain couples TRBV6-2 or TRBV6-3 to TRBJ2-5; TRBD1 agrees at 10 bases. This CDR3 contains 16 residues. The V gene's germline CDR1 is MNHEY and CDR2 SVGEGT. Trimming at V came to 2 bases and at J to 5 bases, leaving 8 bases not matched to a gene.

The J gene is TRBJ2-7, the V gene TRBV28; possibly TRBD2 for D (6 bases). Germline assignment: CDR1 MDHEN and CDR2 SYDVKM. V shed 4 bases and J shed 7 bases, with 17 bases lying between them. CDR3 size: 14 residues. The CDR3 DNA follows: TGTGCCAGCAGTTCTCCGACGACTCGGGGGGAGCAGTACTTC. Protein: CASSSPTTRGEQYF.

V and J are TRBV5-6 and TRBJ2-5, with a tentative D call TRBD1 (5 bases). The CDR3 runs 14 residues. V dropped 0 bases and J dropped 6 bases, with 12 bases sitting between them. Germline values: CDR1 SGHDT, CDR2 YYEEEE. CDR3 residues: CASSLVATEQTQYF. The CDR3 bases are TGTGCCAGCAGCTTGGTGGCGACAGAGCAGACCCAGTACTTC.

V is TRBV5-4 and J is TRBJ2-3; D may be TRBD1 (5 bases). Deletions cut 4 bases from V and 6 bases from J, with 21 bases between. CDR3 size: 16 residues. Germline lookup yields CDR1 SGHNT and CDR2 YYREEE (reference sequence). CDR3 loop: CASSPTLPGPGDTQYF. The CDR3 nucleotides read TGTGCCAGCAGCCCGACCCTACCCGGCCCAGGGGATACGCAGTATTTT.

This chain connects TRBV10-2 to TRBJ1-2; no reliable D call. Between the trimmed V and J ends, which lost 10 bases and 5 bases, there was a span of 20 bases. This CDR3 is built from 14 residues. Germline V gene lookup returns CDR1 WSHSY and CDR2 SAAADI. The CDR3 is CATLEGGQEYGYTF. DNA of the CDR3: TGCGCCACCCTAGAAGGCGGGCAGGAGTATGGCTACACCTTC.

The genes are TRBV24-1 and TRBJ2-5, with a weak D call TRBD1 (6 bases). Germline values: CDR1 KGHDR, CDR2 SFDVKD. CDR3 length: 15 amino acids. V dropped 4 bases and J dropped 3 bases, with 14 bases sitting between them. CDR3 sequence reads: CATSDPRQEEETQYF. In DNA, the CDR3 is TGTGCCACCAGTGACCCGCGACAGGAAGAAGAGACCCAGTACTTC.

A word on this clone: The junction and the germline gene differ at one end; a read error may be behind it. This chain uses TRBV3-1 (or the pseudogene TRBV3-2) with TRBJ2-3, with D perhaps matching TRBD1 (5 bases). CDR1 and CDR2 from the germline V gene are LGHDT and YNNKEL (reference sequence). There are 12 residues in the CDR3. The DNA for the CDR3 is TGTGCCAGCAGCCAAGTATTAGGGGCCCCGCTTTTT. It codes for CASSQVLGAPLF.

The V gene is TRBV5-4, the J gene TRBJ2-5, with 15 bases fitting TRBD2. The J segment lost 1 base and the V segment lost 7 bases, leaving 2 bases of the junction unmatched. The CDR3 is 15 residues long. Looked up from germline, CDR1 is SGHNT and CDR2 is YYREEE (reference sequence). The CDR3 region is CASGTSGGSQETQYF. The CDR3 DNA is TGTGCCAGCGGGACTAGCGGGGGGTCCCAAGAGACCCAGTACTTC.

The J gene is TRBJ2-7, the V gene TRBV5-6; D gene unclear. This CDR3 has 10 amino acids. Germline CDR1 SGHDT, CDR2 YYEEEE. CDR3 nucleotide sequence: TGTGCTCAAAACTTTTACGAGCAGTACTTC. It specifies CAQNFYEQYF.

This clone was detected only a few times. The chain links TRBV7-2 to TRBJ2-7, with a weak D call TRBD2 (6 bases). V shed 6 bases and J shed 2 bases, with 14 bases lying between them. The CDR3 loop spans 14 amino acids. The germline V gene encodes CDR1 SGHTA and CDR2 FQGNSA. CDR3 DNA sequence: TGTGCCAGCAGAGTGGGCGGGGCCGCCTACGAGCAGTACTTC. Its protein is CASRVGGAAYEQYF.

The V call is TRBV5-4, the J call TRBJ2-3, with D uncertain. Trimming left V 5 bases short and J 4 bases short, with 14 bases between. The CDR3 runs to 14 residues. The germline V gene has CDR1 SGHNT and CDR2 YYREEE (reference sequence). CDR3 nucleotide sequence: TGTGCCAGCAGAGGCGGAAAAGAATCAGATACGCAGTATTTT. It codes for CASRGGKESDTQYF.

The chain uses TRBV5-1 and TRBJ2-7; TRBD1 aligns across 9 bases. Germline loops: CDR1 SGHRS, CDR2 YFSETQ. Trimming took 1 base from V and 2 from J; bases not matched to a gene: 10. The CDR3 runs 17 residues. The CDR3 nucleotides are TGCGCCAGCAGCTTGACGTGGTCCGGGACAGGGACCTACGAGCAGTACTTC. Its translation: CASSLTWSGTGTYEQYF.

This chain joins TRBV6-5 and TRBJ1-6; weak D call: TRBD1 (6 bases). Germline V gives CDR1 MNHEY, CDR2 SVGAGI. This CDR3 contains 14 residues. V lost 9 bases to trimming and J lost 7 bases, with 16 bases between them. CDR3 residues: CASSFRGWNSPLHF. In DNA, the CDR3 is TGTGCCAGTTCATTCAGGGGATGGAATTCACCCCTCCACTTT.

This clone was counted between two and nine times. The chain has TRBV7-9 and TRBJ1-3; possible D gene TRBD1, 5 bases. CDR3 size: 16 residues. Germline V gene data show CDR1 as SEHNR and CDR2 as FQNEAQ (reference sequence). The V and J ends lost 1 base and 4 bases respectively, with 14 bases between them. The CDR3, as DNA: TGTGCCAGCAGCTTAGATATGCAGGGTGGCGGAAACACCATATATTTT. It is translated as CASSLDMQGGGNTIYF.

This chain uses TRBV3-1 (or the pseudogene TRBV3-2) with TRBJ2-3; 9 nucleotides align to TRBD2. With 3 bases clipped from V and 5 bases from J, the junction kept 6 bases outside the gene matches. CDR1 LGHDT and CDR2 YNNKEL come from the germline V gene (reference sequence). The CDR3 is 15 residues long. CDR3 coding DNA: TGTGCCAGCAGCCAGCGGGGGGGAACTGGAGATACGCAGTATTTT. Protein sequence: CASSQRGGTGDTQYF.

Written as DNA, the CDR3 is TGCAGCGGCATTGGGGTCCCGGGGTACCAAGAGACCCAGTACTTC. Translation: CSGIGVPGYQETQYF. The chain uses TRBV29-1 and TRBJ2-5, with D possibly being TRBD2 (5 bases). In germline, CDR1 is SQVTM, CDR2 ANQGSEA. The germline V and J ends were trimmed by 7 bases and 0 bases, with 18 bases remaining between them. This CDR3 comprises 15 residues.

J is TRBJ2-7 and V is TRBV10-3; 8 bases fit TRBD1. With V trimmed by 8 bases and J by 5 bases, 11 bases remained unmatched. CDR3 size: 14 residues. Germline lookup yields CDR1 ENHRY and CDR2 SYGVKD. The CDR3: CAIGATGDLNEQYF. CDR3 nucleotide sequence: TGTGCCATCGGAGCGACAGGGGACCTCAACGAGCAGTACTTC.

V and J are TRBV10-2 and TRBJ1-1; 7 positions match TRBD1. The CDR3 runs 14 residues. Germline V gene lookup returns CDR1 WSHSY and CDR2 SAAADI. V was clipped by 7 bases and J by 6 bases; unmatched bases: 11. The CDR3 reads CASKKGAVEPEAFF. CDR3 DNA sequence: TGCGCCAGCAAGAAGGGGGCGGTTGAACCTGAAGCTTTCTTT.